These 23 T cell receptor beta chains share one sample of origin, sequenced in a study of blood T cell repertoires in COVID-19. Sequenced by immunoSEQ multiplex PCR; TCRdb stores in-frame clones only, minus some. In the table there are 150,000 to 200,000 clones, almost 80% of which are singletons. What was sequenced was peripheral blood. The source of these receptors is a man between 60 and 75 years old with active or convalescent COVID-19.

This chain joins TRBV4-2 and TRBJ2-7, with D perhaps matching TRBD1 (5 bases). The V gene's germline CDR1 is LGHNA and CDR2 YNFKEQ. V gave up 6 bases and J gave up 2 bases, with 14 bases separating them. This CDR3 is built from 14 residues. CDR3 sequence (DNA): TGTGCCAGCAGACTTCAGGGTTGGGCCTACGAGCAGTACTTC. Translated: CASRLQGWAYEQYF.

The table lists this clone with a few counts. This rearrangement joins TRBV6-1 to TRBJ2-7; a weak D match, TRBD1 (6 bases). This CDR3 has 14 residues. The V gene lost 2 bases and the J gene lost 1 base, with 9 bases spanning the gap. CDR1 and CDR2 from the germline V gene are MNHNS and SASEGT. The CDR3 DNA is TGTGCCAGCAGTGAACAGGGGTTATCCTACGAGCAGTACTTC. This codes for CASSEQGLSYEQYF.

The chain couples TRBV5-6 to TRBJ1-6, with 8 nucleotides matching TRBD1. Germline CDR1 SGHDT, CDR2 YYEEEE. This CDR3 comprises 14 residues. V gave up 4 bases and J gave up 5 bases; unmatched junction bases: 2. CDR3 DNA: TGTGCCAGCAGCGCGGGACAGGATAATTCACCCCTCCACTTT. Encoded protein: CASSAGQDNSPLHF. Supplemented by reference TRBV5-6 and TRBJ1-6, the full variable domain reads DAGVTQSPTHLIKTRGQQVTLRCSPKSGHDTVSWYQQALGQGPQFIFQYYEEEERQRGNFPDRFSGHQFPNYSSELNVNALLLGDSALYLCASSAGQDNSPLHFGNGTRLTVT.

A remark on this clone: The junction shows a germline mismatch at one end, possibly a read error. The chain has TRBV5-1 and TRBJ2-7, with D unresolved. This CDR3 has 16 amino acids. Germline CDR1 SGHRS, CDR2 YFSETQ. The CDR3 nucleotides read TGCGCCAGCAGCTTGGAAGGTCAGGCGAGCTCCTACAAGCAGTACTTC. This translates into CASSLEGQASSYKQYF.

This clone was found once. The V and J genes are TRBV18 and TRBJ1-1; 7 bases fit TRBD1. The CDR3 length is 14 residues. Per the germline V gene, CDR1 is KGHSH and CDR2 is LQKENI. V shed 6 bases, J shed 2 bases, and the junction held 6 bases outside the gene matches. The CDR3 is CASSSGTDNTEAFF. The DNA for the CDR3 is TGTGCCAGCTCTTCCGGGACAGACAACACTGAAGCTTTCTTT.

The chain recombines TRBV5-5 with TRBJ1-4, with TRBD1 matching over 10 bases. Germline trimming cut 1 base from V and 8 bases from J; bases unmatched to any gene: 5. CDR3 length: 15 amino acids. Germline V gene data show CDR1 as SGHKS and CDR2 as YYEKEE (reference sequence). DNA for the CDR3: TGTGCCAGCAGCTTGCCGGGACAGGGGAGGGAAAAACTGTTTTTT. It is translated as CASSLPGQGREKLFF.

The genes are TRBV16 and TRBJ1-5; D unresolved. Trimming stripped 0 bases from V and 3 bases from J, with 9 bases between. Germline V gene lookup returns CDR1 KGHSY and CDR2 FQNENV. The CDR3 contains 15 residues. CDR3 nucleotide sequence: TGTGCCAGCAGCCAATCTACGCCAGTCAATCAGCCCCAGCATTTT. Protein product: CASSQSTPVNQPQHF.

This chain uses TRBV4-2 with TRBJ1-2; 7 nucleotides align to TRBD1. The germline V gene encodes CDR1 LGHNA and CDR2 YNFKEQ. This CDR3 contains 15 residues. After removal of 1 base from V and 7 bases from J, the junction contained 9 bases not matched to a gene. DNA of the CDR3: TGTGCCAGCAGCCAAGGTTTCCGACAGGGTTTTGGCTACACCTTC. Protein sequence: CASSQGFRQGFGYTF.

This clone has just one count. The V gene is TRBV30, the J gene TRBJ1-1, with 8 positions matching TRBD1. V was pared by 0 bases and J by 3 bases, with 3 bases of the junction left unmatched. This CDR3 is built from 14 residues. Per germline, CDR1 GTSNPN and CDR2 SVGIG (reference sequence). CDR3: CAWSVGQGDTEAFF. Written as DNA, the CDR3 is TGTGCCTGGAGTGTAGGACAGGGAGACACTGAAGCTTTCTTT.

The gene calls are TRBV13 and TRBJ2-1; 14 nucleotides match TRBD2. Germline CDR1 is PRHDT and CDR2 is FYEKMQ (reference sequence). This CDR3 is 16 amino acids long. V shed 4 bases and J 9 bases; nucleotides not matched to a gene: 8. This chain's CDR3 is CASSWGLAGEGSEQFF. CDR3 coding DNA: TGTGCCAGCAGCTGGGGACTAGCGGGAGAAGGTAGTGAGCAGTTCTTC. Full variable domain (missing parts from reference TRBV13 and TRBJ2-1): AAGVIQSPRHLIKEKRETATLKCYPIPRHDTVYWYQQGPGQDPQFLISFYEKMQSDKGSIPDRFSAQQFSDYHSELNMSSLELGDSALYFCASSWGLAGEGSEQFFGPGTRLTVL.

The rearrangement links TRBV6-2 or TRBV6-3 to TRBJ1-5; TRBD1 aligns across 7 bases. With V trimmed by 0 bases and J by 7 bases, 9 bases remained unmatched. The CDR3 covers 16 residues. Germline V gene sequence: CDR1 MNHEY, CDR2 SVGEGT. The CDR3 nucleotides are TGTGCCAGCAGTTACTCGCACAGGGGAAGAAGACAGCCCCAGCATTTT. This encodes CASSYSHRGRRQPQHF.

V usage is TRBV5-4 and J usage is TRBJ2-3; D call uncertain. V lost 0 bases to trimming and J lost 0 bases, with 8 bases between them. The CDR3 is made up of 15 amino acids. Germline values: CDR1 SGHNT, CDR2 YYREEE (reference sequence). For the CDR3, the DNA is TGTGCCAGCAGCTTGGGTGGGCTCAGCACAGATACGCAGTATTTT. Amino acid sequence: CASSLGGLSTDTQYF. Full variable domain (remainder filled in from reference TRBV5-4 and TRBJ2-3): ETGVTQSPTHLIKTRGQQVTLRCSSQSGHNTVSWYQQALGQGPQFIFQYYREEENGRGNFPPRFSGLQFPNYSSELNVNALELDDSALYLCASSLGGLSTDTQYFGPGTRLTVL.

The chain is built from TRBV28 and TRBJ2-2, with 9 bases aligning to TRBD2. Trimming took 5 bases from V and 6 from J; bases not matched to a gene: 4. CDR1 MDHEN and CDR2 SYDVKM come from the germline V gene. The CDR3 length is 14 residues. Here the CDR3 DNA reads TGTGCCAGCAGTCATAGCGGGAGCGCCGGGGAGCTGTTTTTT. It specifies CASSHSGSAGELFF.

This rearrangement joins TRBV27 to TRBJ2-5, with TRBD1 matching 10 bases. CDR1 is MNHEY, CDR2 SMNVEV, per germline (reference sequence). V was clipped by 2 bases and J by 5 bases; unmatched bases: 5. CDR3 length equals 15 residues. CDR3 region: CASSLDRGHSETQYF. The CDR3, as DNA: TGTGCCAGCAGTTTAGACAGGGGGCATTCGGAGACCCAGTACTTC.

In nucleotides, the CDR3 is TGTGCCAGCAGCTTAGTCGATGAGCAGTTCTTC. Its protein is CASSLVDEQFF. The chain employs TRBV7-8 and TRBJ2-1; D is ambiguous. The CDR3 length is 11 residues. The ends were cut back, 1 base at V and 8 bases at J, with 3 bases in the middle. Germline V gives CDR1 SGHVS, CDR2 FQNEAQ.

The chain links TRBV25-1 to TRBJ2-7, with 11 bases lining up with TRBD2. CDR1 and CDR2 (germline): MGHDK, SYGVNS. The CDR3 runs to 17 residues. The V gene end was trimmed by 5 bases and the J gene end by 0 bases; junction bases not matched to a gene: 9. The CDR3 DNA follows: TGTGCCAGCAGTCCCCGACTAGCGGGACGTATCTCCTACGAGCAGTACTTC. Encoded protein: CASSPRLAGRISYEQYF.

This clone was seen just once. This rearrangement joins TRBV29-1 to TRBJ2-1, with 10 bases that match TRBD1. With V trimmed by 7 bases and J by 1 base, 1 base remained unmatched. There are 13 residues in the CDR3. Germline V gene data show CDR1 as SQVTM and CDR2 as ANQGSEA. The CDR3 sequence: CSGGQGSYNEQFF. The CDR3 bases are TGCAGCGGGGGACAGGGGTCCTACAATGAGCAGTTCTTC.

CDR3 coding DNA: TGCAGTGCTAGTCCCGGGACTGAAGCTTTCTTT. Its protein product is CSASPGTEAFF. The gene calls are TRBV20-1 and TRBJ1-1; D remains ambiguous. This CDR3 has 11 residues. Trimming took 3 bases from V and 5 from J, leaving 7 bases between them. Germline V gene sequence: CDR1 DFQATT, CDR2 SNEGSKA (reference sequence).

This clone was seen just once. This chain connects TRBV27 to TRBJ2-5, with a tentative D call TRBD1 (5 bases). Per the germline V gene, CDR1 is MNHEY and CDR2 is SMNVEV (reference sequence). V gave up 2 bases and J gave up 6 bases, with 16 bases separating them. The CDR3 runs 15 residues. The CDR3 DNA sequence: TGTGCCAGCAGTTTAAGGGGCGGATCGAGGAAGACCCAGTACTTC. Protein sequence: CASSLRGGSRKTQYF.

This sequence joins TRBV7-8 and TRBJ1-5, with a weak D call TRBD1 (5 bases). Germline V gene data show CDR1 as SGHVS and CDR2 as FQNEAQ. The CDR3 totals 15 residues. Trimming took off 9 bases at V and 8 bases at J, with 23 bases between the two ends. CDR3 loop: CASNGGRGIVEPQHF. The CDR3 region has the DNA TGTGCCAGTAACGGGGGACGGGGAATCGTAGAGCCCCAGCATTTT. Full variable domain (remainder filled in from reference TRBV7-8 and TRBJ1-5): GAGVSQSPRYKVAKRGQDVALRCDPISGHVSLFWYQQALGQGPEFLTYFQNEAQLDKSGLPSDRFFAERPEGSVSTLKIQRTQQEDSAVYLCASNGGRGIVEPQHFGDGTRLSIL.

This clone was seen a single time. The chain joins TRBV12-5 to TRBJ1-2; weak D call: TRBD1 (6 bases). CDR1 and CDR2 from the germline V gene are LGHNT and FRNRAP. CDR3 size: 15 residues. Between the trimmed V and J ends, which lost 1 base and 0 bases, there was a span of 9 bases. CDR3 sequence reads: CASGLAGETNYGYTF. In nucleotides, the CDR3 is TGTGCTAGTGGTTTGGCAGGGGAGACTAACTATGGCTACACCTTC.

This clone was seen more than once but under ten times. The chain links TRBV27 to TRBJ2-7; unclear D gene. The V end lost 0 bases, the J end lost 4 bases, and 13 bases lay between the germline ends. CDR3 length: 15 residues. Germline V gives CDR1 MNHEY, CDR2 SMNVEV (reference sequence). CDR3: CASSLSTVGAYEQYF. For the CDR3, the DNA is TGTGCCAGCAGTTTATCTACTGTGGGCGCGTACGAGCAGTACTTC.

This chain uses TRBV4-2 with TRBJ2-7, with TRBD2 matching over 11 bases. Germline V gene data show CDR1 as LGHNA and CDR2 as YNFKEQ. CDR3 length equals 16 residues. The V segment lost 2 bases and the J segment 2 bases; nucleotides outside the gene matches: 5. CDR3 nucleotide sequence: TGTGCCAGCAGCCAAACGACTAGCGGGGCCGCCTACGAGCAGTACTTC. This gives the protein CASSQTTSGAAYEQYF.